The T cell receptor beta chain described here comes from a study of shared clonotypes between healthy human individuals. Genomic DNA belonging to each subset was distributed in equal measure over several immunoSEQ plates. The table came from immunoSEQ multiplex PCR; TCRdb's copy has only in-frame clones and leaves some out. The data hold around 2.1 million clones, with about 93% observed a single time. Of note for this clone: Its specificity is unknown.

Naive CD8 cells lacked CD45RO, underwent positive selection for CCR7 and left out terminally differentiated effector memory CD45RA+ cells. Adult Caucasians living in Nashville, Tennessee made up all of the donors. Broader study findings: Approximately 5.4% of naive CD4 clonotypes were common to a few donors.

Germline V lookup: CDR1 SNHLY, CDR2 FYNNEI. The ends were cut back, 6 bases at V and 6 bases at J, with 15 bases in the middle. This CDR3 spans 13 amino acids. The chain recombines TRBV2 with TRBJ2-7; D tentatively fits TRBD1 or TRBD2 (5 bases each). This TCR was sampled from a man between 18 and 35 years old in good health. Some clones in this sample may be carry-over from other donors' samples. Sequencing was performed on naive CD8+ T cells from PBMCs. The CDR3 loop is CASRRDPKSEQYF. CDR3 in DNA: TGTGCCAGCAGAAGGGACCCCAAGTCCGAGCAGTACTTC.